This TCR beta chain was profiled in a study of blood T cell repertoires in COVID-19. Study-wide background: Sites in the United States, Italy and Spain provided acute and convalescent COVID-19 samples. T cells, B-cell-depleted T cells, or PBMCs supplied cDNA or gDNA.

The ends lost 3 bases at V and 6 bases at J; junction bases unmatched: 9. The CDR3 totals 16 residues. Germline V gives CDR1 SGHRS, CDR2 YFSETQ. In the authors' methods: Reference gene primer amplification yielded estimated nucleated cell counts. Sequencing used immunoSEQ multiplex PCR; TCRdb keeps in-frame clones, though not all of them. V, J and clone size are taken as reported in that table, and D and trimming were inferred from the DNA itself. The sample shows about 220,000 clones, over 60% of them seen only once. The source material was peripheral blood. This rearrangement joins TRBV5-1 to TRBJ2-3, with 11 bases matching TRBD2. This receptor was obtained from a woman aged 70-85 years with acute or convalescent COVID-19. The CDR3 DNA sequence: TGCGCCAGCAGCTCCCTTTTAGCGGGGGGGCCGGATACGCAGTATTTT. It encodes CASSSLLAGGPDTQYF. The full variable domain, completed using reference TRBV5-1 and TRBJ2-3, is KAGVTQTPRYLIKTRGQQVTLSCSPISGHRSVSWYQQTPGQGLQFLFEYFSETQRNKGNFPGRFSGRQFSNSRSEMNVSTLELGDSALYLCASSSLLAGGPDTQYFGPGTRLTVL.